This T cell receptor (beta chain) was observed in a study of T cells in Graves' hyperthyroidism and ophthalmopathy. Broader study findings: Blood also showed most of the thyroid clonotypes that were expanded above 0.001.

CDR3 length: 15 amino acids. The germline gives CDR1 PRHDT, CDR2 FYEKMQ (reference sequence). V was clipped by 4 bases and J by 3 bases, with 12 bases between them. RNA transcripts were the template for amplifying TCR beta CDR3 regions. RT-PCR in the first round (using the HTBI primer set) targeted the TCR CDR3. Each CDR3 protein gets one entry after TCRdb re-called the multiplex PCR reads with MiXCR. The sample holds around 300,000 distinct CDR3 sequences, approximately 21% seen once. With respect to this clonotype: Its antigen is undetermined.

Patients with uncontrolled infections, other autoimmune diseases, pregnancy or lactation were excluded. The chain recombines TRBV13 with TRBJ2-2; unclear D gene. Sample: blood. This receptor was identified in a man aged 25 to 45 with Graves' ophthalmopathy. CDR3 region: CASSSGYLYTGELFF. The CDR3 DNA follows: TGTGCCAGCAGCTCCGGATATCTATACACCGGGGAGCTGTTTTTT.